These 17 T cell receptor beta chains share one sample of origin, sequenced in a study of cytomegalovirus exposure and HLA in healthy donors. The PCR made use of 60 Vbeta and 13 Jbeta primers. Sequencing used immunoSEQ multiplex PCR; TCRdb keeps in-frame clones, though not all of them. The repertoire includes around 130,000 clones, 77% of them detected once, and roughly 5.8% sits in the top ten. The specimen sequenced was PBMCs. These receptors were collected from a man between 18 and 35 years old in good health and CMV-seropositive.

V and J are TRBV4-1 and TRBJ2-7; 7 bases map to TRBD1. After removal of 2 bases from V and 4 bases from J, the junction contained 2 bases not matched to a gene. Germline loops: CDR1 MGHRA, CDR2 YSYEKL. The CDR3 is 13 amino acids. The CDR3 sequence: CASSQTTGYEQYF. The CDR3 nucleotides read TGCGCCAGCAGCCAAACGACAGGGTACGAGCAGTACTTC.

The chain joins TRBV28 to TRBJ1-5; maybe TRBD1 (5 bases). Germline loops: CDR1 MDHEN, CDR2 SYDVKM. Deletions cut 3 bases from V and 3 bases from J, with 24 bases between. The CDR3 runs to 19 residues. CDR3 sequence: CASSLPDRTQPFLNQPQHF. The CDR3 nucleotides read TGTGCCAGCAGTTTGCCAGACAGAACCCAACCTTTCCTCAATCAGCCCCAGCATTTT.

The chain couples TRBV19 to TRBJ2-5, with 11 positions matching TRBD2. Germline values: CDR1 LNHDA, CDR2 SQIVND (reference sequence). The CDR3 totals 14 residues. V was clipped by 5 bases and J by 5 bases; unmatched bases: 4. The CDR3 DNA is TGTGCCAGTAGTTCCCCTAGCGGGAGGGAGACCCAGTACTTC. This translates into CASSSPSGRETQYF.

The rearrangement joins TRBV28 to TRBJ1-5, with D perhaps matching TRBD1 (5 bases). The V gene's germline CDR1 is MDHEN and CDR2 SYDVKM. The CDR3 is made up of 13 amino acids. Trimming cost V 6 bases and J 6 bases, with 12 bases left between them. The CDR3 nucleotides are TGTGCCAGCAGGGAGGGGCTGACTCAGCCCCAGCATTTT. Translating gives CASREGLTQPQHF. Full variable domain (remainder filled in from reference TRBV28 and TRBJ1-5): DVKVTQSSRYLVKRTGEKVFLECVQDMDHENMFWYRQDPGLGLRLIYFSYDVKMKEKGDIPEGYSVSREKKERFSLILESASTNQTSMYLCASREGLTQPQHFGDGTRLSIL.

CDR3 nucleotide sequence: TGTGCCAGCAGCACCGGTCACTCACTTGAAAAACTGTTTTTT. Translating gives CASSTGHSLEKLFF. The rearrangement links TRBV7-3 to TRBJ1-4; D gene unclear. Trimming shortened V by 5 bases and J by 7 bases, and 14 bases separated the two germline ends. The CDR3 consists of 14 residues. Germline V gene lookup returns CDR1 SGHTA and CDR2 FQGTGA.

This clone turned up a few times. The CDR3 region is CAITGTSGALTDTQYF. In DNA form, the CDR3 reads TGTGCCATCACCGGGACTAGCGGGGCACTCACAGATACGCAGTATTTT. The chain links TRBV10-3 to TRBJ2-3, with TRBD2 identical over 13 bases. CDR3 length: 16 amino acids. Per germline, CDR1 ENHRY and CDR2 SYGVKD. The V segment lost 7 bases and the J segment 2 bases; nucleotides outside the gene matches: 6.

This clone is a singleton in its sample. V and J are TRBV20-1 and TRBJ1-3; D may be TRBD1 (5 bases). CDR3 length: 11 residues. With 5 bases removed from V and 7 bases from J, the gap between germline ends came to 9 bases. In germline, CDR1 is DFQATT, CDR2 SNEGSKA (reference sequence). The CDR3 region is CSAGGGNTIYF. CDR3 sequence (DNA): TGCAGTGCTGGCGGGGGGAACACCATATATTTT.

This clone showed up just a few times. V is TRBV5-1 and J is TRBJ1-5, with TRBD1 as a possible D gene (6 bases). The CDR3 spans 14 residues. V lost 4 bases and J 4 bases, leaving 12 bases between the germline ends. Germline-derived CDR1 and CDR2 are SGHRS and YFSETQ. CDR3 sequence reads: CASSTGQPNQPQHF. The CDR3 DNA is TGCGCCAGCAGCACGGGACAACCGAATCAGCCCCAGCATTTT.

The CDR3 nucleotides read TGCAGCGTTGATGGGCTAGCGGAGACCCAGTACTTC. The encoded protein is CSVDGLAETQYF. The chain has TRBV29-1 and TRBJ2-5; TRBD2 might be the D (6 bases). The CDR3 runs 12 residues. V lost 3 bases and J lost 5, with 10 bases in between. Germline V gene data show CDR1 as SQVTM and CDR2 as ANQGSEA.

The rearrangement joins TRBV2 to TRBJ2-7; unclear D gene. The germline V and J ends were trimmed by 10 bases and 3 bases, with 10 bases remaining between them. The CDR3 is 11 amino acids. Germline loops: CDR1 SNHLY, CDR2 FYNNEI. CDR3 protein: CANLYNYEQYF. CDR3 sequence (DNA): TGTGCCAACCTTTACAACTACGAGCAGTACTTC.

This clone appeared a few times. The genes are TRBV6-1 and TRBJ1-1; possible D gene TRBD1, 5 bases. The germline V and J ends were trimmed by 7 bases and 1 base, with 13 bases remaining between them. Germline lookup yields CDR1 MNHNS and CDR2 SASEGT. The CDR3 is made up of 14 amino acids. The CDR3 nucleotides are TGTGCCAGCACCCTGACAGTATCGAACACTGAAGCTTTCTTT. It codes for CASTLTVSNTEAFF.

The genes are TRBV30 and TRBJ1-2; D remains unclear. The CDR3 runs 11 residues. The ends were cut back, 0 bases at V and 10 bases at J, with 9 bases in the middle. In germline, CDR1 is GTSNPN, CDR2 SVGIG (reference sequence). The CDR3, as DNA: TGTGCCTGGAGTGTATATAGTTTCTACACCTTC. It is translated as CAWSVYSFYTF.

The CDR3 here is CASSLEANTEAFF. The DNA of the CDR3 is TGTGCCAGCAGCTTAGAAGCGAACACTGAAGCTTTCTTT. The chain couples TRBV7-9 to TRBJ1-1; D unresolved. V lost 1 base, J lost 1 base, and 4 bases lay in between. The CDR3 consists of 13 residues. Germline values: CDR1 SEHNR, CDR2 FQNEAQ (reference sequence).

This clone occurred once. The genes are TRBV19 and TRBJ2-7; 9 positions agree with TRBD1. Germline V gives CDR1 LNHDA, CDR2 SQIVND (reference sequence). V lost 5 bases, J lost 3 bases, and 11 bases stayed unmatched. The CDR3 has 16 residues. CDR3 in amino acids: CASSPYPGTGHYEQYF. CDR3 in DNA: TGTGCCAGTAGTCCTTACCCCGGGACAGGGCACTACGAGCAGTACTTC.

The chain has TRBV10-1 and TRBJ2-1, with 13 bases fitting TRBD2. CDR1 and CDR2 from the germline V gene are WNHNN and SYGVQD (reference sequence). Trimming cost V 5 bases and J 8 bases; bases outside gene matches: 6. CDR3 length: 15 residues. Written as DNA, the CDR3 is TGCGCCAGCAGTTTGACTAGCGGGGGGAACGATGAGCAGTTCTTC. Protein product: CASSLTSGGNDEQFF.

The sample holds a few counts of this clone. The rearrangement uses TRBV6-5 and TRBJ2-7, with a possible D match to TRBD1 (5 bases). The germline gives CDR1 MNHEY, CDR2 SVGAGI. The CDR3 extends over 13 amino acids. V shed 5 bases and J shed 2 bases, with 10 bases lying between them. This chain's CDR3 is CASSPGYPYEQYF. The CDR3 DNA reads as TGTGCCAGCAGTCCAGGGTACCCCTACGAGCAGTACTTC.

The chain recombines TRBV6-5 with TRBJ2-1; 7 nucleotides line up with TRBD2. The CDR3 contains 14 residues. Trimming cost V 11 bases and J 4 bases; bases outside gene matches: 11. Germline CDR1 and CDR2: MNHEY and SVGAGI. In DNA form, the CDR3 reads TGTGCCCGCCGTCAGGGCGGGAGTTACAATGAGCAGTTCTTC. Its protein product is CARRQGGSYNEQFF.